Included here is one T cell receptor beta chain sequence, with context. Antigen unknown. The data were obtained in a study of PD-L1 blockade in urothelial cancer. Turning to the study itself: Analyses were performed on blood at 3 weeks after treatment start (the second dose) and at 6 weeks.

This sample's time point: peripheral blood 6 weeks after treatment start. Each patient contributed between 1 and 8 total time points of blood mononuclear cells, pretreatment and during treatment. General study findings and limits: Lower pretreatment blood TCR clonality, under the median, predicted better survival, researchers reported.

Germline CDR1 is MNHNS and CDR2 is SASEGT. This CDR3 comprises 14 residues. The V and J ends lost 10 bases and 2 bases, in that order; junction bases with no gene match: 9. Generated by immunoSEQ multiplex PCR, the TCRdb table keeps only in-frame clones and is missing some. The sample lists some 39,000 clones, about 88% occurring once. V usage is TRBV6-1 and J usage is TRBJ2-5, with 8 bases identical to TRBD1. Sequenced material: PBMCs, taken around atezolizumab (anti-PD-L1) treatment. The sequence came from a man aged 65-85 years with urothelial cancer. The CDR3 spells CAILTGGRQETQYF. As DNA, the CDR3 is TGTGCCATCCTAACAGGGGGGAGACAAGAGACCCAGTACTTC.